The sample holds a few counts of the clone carrying this T cell receptor (beta chain). The antigen is undetermined. This sample was included in a study of response to subunit inactivated influenza vaccine. In TCRdb, the RT-PCR reads were re-called with MiXCR into one record per CDR3 protein. The sample consists of hundreds of thousands of distinct CDR3 sequences, about 18% of them appearing once. Germline V gives CDR1 DFQATT, CDR2 SNEGSKA (reference sequence). The CDR3 length is 14 residues. The V gene lost 4 bases and the J gene lost 1 base, with 10 bases spanning the gap. Study findings and constraints: The authors offered the suggestion that each seasonal influenza vaccination recruits few new T cells.

J is TRBJ2-2 and V is TRBV20-1; a weak D match, TRBD2 (6 bases). The sequencing here drew on PBMCs from blood, taken less than 6 days after vaccination. This receptor was obtained from a man aged 45-65 years who received an inactivated influenza vaccine. CDR3 loop: CSATRGWNTGELFF. The CDR3 region has the DNA TGCAGTGCTACTCGGGGGTGGAACACCGGGGAGCTGTTTTTT.